The entry below gives a single T cell receptor beta chain sequence along with its context. Its antigen is still unknown. This sample is part of a study of shared clonotypes between healthy human individuals. Overall study: With ages of 18 to 49, the donors were two women and a few men. Notes on the study in general: Even with large depth, rarefaction showed that sorted-subset sequencing was incomplete. There were few donors, and this limited the genetic and exposure-history diversity represented.

Among the donors, all were Caucasian adults who lived in Nashville, Tennessee. Repertoires were generated with immunoSEQ multiplex PCR, while TCRdb's copy carries only in-frame clones and drops some. The sample includes under 1,900,000 clones, 98% to 99% seen only once; the top ten take roughly 0.36%. The TCR was taken from a young man in good health. Sequencing was carried out using naive CD4+ T cells sorted from blood. Subset indicated: CD45RA+ positively selected.

The DNA for the CDR3 is TGTGCCAGCAGTCCCAACAGGGGTGGCTACACCTTC. Protein product: CASSPNRGGYTF. The V call is TRBV28, the J call TRBJ1-2; 7 nucleotides line up with TRBD1. J gave up 7 bases and V 5 bases, and 4 bases lay outside the gene matches. This CDR3 is built from 12 residues. Germline CDR1 is MDHEN and CDR2 is SYDVKM.